This is a list of T cell receptor beta chains from one sample in a study of early T cells in non-severe SARS-CoV-2 infection. In TCRdb, the 5' RACE reads were re-called with MiXCR into one record per CDR3 protein. The sample records about 110,000 distinct CDR3 sequences, roughly 11% being singletons. Sequencing was performed on whole blood. The receptors stem from an adult who was a healthcare worker with PCR-confirmed SARS-CoV-2 infection or an uninfected control (not recorded which). CDR3s include the opening cysteine and the closing phenylalanine or tryptophan. Each record gives: J gene, V gene, D gene, clone size, CDR3 protein, CDR3 DNA. The D gene is left open where the match is weak. Size tells how often a clone was seen (once, few, many) or the class of an expanded clone, and some rows leave it out.

>TRBJ1-5|TRBV28|.|few
CASRGSSVQPQHF
TGTGCCAGCAGGGGGTCTTCGGTTCAGCCCCAGCATTTT
>TRBJ2-2|TRBV7-9|TRBD1|few
CAGQGAARTGELFF
TGTGCCGGCCAGGGGGCGGCGAGGACCGGGGAGCTGTTTTTT
>TRBJ2-3|TRBV7-2|.|.
CASSFSLGADTQYF
TGTGCCAGCAGCTTCAGTCTGGGGGCAGATACGCAGTATTTT
>TRBJ1-5|TRBV7-2|TRBD1|many
CASSLVGGAGQPQHF
TGTGCCAGCAGCTTAGTAGGGGGCGCGGGTCAGCCCCAGCATTTT
>TRBJ1-1|TRBV12-3/TRBV12-4|.|.
CASSLGQEAFF
TGTGCCAGCAGTCTCGGACAGGAAGCTTTCTTT
>TRBJ2-2|TRBV14|.|many
CASSQSLAGELFF
TGTGCCAGCAGCCAATCCCTCGCCGGGGAGCTGTTTTTT
>TRBJ2-7|TRBV10-3|.|.
CAIGEVPYEQYF
TGTGCCATCGGCGAGGTACCCTACGAGCAGTACTTC
>TRBJ2-1|TRBV7-2|TRBD1|few
CASSLSVRGRLGEQFF
TGTGCCAGCAGCTTAAGTGTCAGGGGGCGCTTAGGTGAGCAGTTCTTC
>TRBJ2-2|TRBV4-1|TRBD1|many
CASSQQGQSGELFF
TGCGCCAGCAGCCAACAGGGACAGAGCGGGGAGCTGTTTTTT
>TRBJ1-1|TRBV18|.|.
CASSPSQSTEAFF
TGTGCCAGCTCACCCTCCCAATCGACTGAAGCTTTCTTT
>TRBJ2-1|TRBV28|TRBD2|few
CASSLLAGPNEQFF
TGTGCCAGCAGTTTACTAGCGGGTCCTAATGAGCAGTTCTTC
>TRBJ2-7|TRBV5-4|.|many
CASSPTKGHEQYF
TGTGCCAGCAGCCCGACCAAAGGGCACGAGCAGTACTTC
>TRBJ2-1|TRBV12-3/TRBV12-4|TRBD2|many
CASSPDRLAGGYEQFF
TGTGCCAGCAGCCCCGACAGACTAGCGGGAGGGTATGAGCAGTTCTTC
>TRBJ2-2|TRBV12-3/TRBV12-4|TRBD2|.
CASSHGSGLSNTGELFF
TGTGCCAGCAGCCATGGTAGCGGGCTTTCGAACACCGGGGAGCTGTTTTTT
>TRBJ1-2|TRBV24-1|.|many
CATSGPTTEGPYTF
TGTGCCACCAGTGGCCCAACCACCGAGGGTCCCTACACCTTC
>TRBJ2-3|TRBV5-5|.|many
CASSSGQSTDTQYF
TGTGCCAGCAGCTCCGGACAGAGCACAGATACGCAGTATTTT
>TRBJ2-3|TRBV20-1|.|many
CSARLEGATDTQYF
TGCAGTGCCCGTTTGGAGGGGGCCACAGATACGCAGTATTTT
>TRBJ2-3|TRBV20-1|TRBD2|few
CSARDWASGSMTDTQYF
TGCAGTGCTAGAGACTGGGCTAGCGGGAGTATGACAGATACGCAGTATTTT
>TRBJ2-3|TRBV12-3/TRBV12-4|.|many
CASRGIGPMDTQYF
TGTGCCAGCAGGGGTATTGGACCCATGGATACGCAGTATTTT
>TRBJ1-4|TRBV20-1|.|many
CSARGGQESEKLFF
TGCAGTGCTAGAGGGGGCCAGGAGAGTGAAAAACTGTTTTTT
>TRBJ1-5|TRBV28|.|few
CASTRGDGQPQHF
TGTGCCAGCACCAGGGGAGACGGCCAGCCCCAGCATTTT
>TRBJ2-1|TRBV24-1|TRBD2|.
CATSDFSGAGNEQFF
TGTGCCACCAGTGATTTCAGCGGGGCTGGGAATGAGCAGTTCTTC
>TRBJ1-1|TRBV20-1|.|few
CSARKNTEAFF
TGCAGTGCTAGAAAGAACACTGAAGCTTTCTTT
>TRBJ2-7|TRBV6-9|.|few
CASSYSTLSGEQYF
TGTGCCAGCAGTTATTCGACATTGTCGGGGGAGCAGTACTTC
>TRBJ1-2|TRBV12-3/TRBV12-4|.|.
CASSHRAFNYGYTF
TGTGCCAGCAGTCACCGGGCCTTTAACTATGGCTACACCTTC
>TRBJ2-7|TRBV5-1|TRBD2|few
CASRRDPGGEQYF
TGCGCCAGCCGGCGGGACCCGGGAGGCGAGCAGTACTTC
>TRBJ2-1|TRBV28|TRBD2|once
CASAPTSSNEQFF
TGTGCCAGCGCCCCGACTAGCTCTAATGAGCAGTTCTTC
>TRBJ2-1|TRBV7-9|TRBD2|.
CASPPNGRPYNEQFF
TGTGCCAGCCCCCCGAACGGGAGGCCATACAATGAGCAGTTCTTC
>TRBJ2-1|TRBV12-3/TRBV12-4|.|few
CASWRGSYNEQFF
TGTGCCAGCTGGCGGGGCTCCTACAATGAGCAGTTCTTC
>TRBJ2-2|TRBV12-3/TRBV12-4|TRBD2|.
CASSLLAGAAGELFF
TGTGCCAGCAGTCTCCTAGCGGGAGCGGCCGGGGAGCTGTTTTTT
>TRBJ1-2|TRBV28|.|few
CASIDRIPTYGYTF
TGTGCCAGCATTGACAGGATCCCAACCTATGGCTACACCTTC
>TRBJ1-4|TRBV19|TRBD1|many
CASTSGTVLFF
TGTGCCAGTACCTCCGGGACAGTGCTGTTTTTT
>TRBJ2-6|TRBV7-8|TRBD2|.
CASSAPGRGAGANVLTF
TGTGCCAGCAGCGCCCCGGGACGGGGGGCTGGGGCCAACGTCCTGACTTTC
>TRBJ1-3|TRBV28|.|.
CASGQPGNTIYF
TGTGCCAGCGGGCAACCTGGAAACACCATATATTTT
>TRBJ2-1|TRBV30|.|many
CAWSVRWRTKQYNEQFF
TGTGCCTGGAGTGTACGTTGGCGGACAAAACAATACAATGAGCAGTTCTTC
>TRBJ2-4|TRBV27|.|.
CASRENIQYF
TGTGCCAGCAGGGAAAACATTCAGTACTTC